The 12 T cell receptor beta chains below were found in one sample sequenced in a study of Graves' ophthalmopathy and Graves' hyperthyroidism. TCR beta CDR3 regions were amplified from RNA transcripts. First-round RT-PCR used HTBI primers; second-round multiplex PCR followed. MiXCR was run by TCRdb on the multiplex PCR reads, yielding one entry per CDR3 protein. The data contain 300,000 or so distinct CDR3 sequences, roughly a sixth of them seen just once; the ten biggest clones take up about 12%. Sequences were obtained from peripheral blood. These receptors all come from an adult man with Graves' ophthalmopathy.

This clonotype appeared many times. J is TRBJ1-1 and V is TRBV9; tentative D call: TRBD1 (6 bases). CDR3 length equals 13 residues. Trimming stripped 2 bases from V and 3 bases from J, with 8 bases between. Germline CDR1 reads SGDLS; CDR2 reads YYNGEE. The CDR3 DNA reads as TGTGCCAGCAGCGTGGACAGCTACACTGAAGCTTTCTTT. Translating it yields CASSVDSYTEAFF. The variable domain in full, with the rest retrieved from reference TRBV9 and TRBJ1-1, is DSGVTQTPKHLITATGQRVTLRCSPRSGDLSVYWYQQSLDQGLQFLIQYYNGEERAKGNILERFSAQQFPDLHSELNLSSLELGDSALYFCASSVDSYTEAFFGQGTRLTVV.

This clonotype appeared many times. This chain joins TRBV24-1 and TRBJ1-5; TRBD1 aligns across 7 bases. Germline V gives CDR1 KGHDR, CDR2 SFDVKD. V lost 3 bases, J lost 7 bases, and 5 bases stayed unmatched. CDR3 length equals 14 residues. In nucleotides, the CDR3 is TGTGCCACCAGTGATCCAGGGGGGGGCCAGCCCCAGCATTTT. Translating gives CATSDPGGGQPQHF.

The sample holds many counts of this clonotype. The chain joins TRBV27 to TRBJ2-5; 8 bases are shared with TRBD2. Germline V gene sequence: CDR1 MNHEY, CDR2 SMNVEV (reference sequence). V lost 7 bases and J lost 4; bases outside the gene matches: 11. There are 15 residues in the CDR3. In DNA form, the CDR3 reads TGTGCCAGCACCTACTTTGCGGGGGGCCGAGAGACCCAGTACTTC. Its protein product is CASTYFAGGRETQYF.

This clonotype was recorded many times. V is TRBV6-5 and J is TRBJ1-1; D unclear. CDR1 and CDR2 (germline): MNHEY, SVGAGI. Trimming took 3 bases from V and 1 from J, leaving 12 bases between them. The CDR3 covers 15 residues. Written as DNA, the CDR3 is TGTGCCAGCAGTTATATTACCAGTCCGAACACTGAAGCTTTCTTT. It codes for CASSYITSPNTEAFF.

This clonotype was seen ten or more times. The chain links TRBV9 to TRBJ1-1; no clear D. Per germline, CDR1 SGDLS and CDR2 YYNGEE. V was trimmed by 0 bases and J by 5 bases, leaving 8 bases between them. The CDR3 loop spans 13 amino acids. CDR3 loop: CASSVALETEAFF. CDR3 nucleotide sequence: TGTGCCAGCAGCGTAGCTCTGGAAACTGAAGCTTTCTTT.

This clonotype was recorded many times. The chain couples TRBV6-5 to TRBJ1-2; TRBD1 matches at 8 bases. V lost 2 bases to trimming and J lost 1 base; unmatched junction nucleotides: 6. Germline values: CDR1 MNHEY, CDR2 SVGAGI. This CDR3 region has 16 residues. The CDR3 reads CASSYGRQGSNYGYTF. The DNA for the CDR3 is TGTGCCAGCAGTTACGGTAGACAGGGGAGTAACTATGGCTACACCTTC.

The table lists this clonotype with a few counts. In DNA form, the CDR3 reads TGTGCCAGCAGCTTTCCCGAGCCAGCGGGAGTAGAGACCCAGTACTTC. Amino acid sequence: CASSFPEPAGVETQYF. The chain recombines TRBV5-6 with TRBJ2-5; 8 nucleotides align to TRBD2. The ends lost 2 bases at V and 4 bases at J; junction bases unmatched: 10. The CDR3 totals 16 residues. Germline lookup yields CDR1 SGHDT and CDR2 YYEEEE.

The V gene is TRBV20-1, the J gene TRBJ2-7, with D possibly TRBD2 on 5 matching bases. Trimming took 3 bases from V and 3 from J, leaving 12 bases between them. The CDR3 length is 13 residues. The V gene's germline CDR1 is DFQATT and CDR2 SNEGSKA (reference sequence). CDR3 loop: CSASWTGSYEQYF. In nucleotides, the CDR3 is TGCAGTGCTAGTTGGACTGGGAGCTACGAGCAGTACTTC.

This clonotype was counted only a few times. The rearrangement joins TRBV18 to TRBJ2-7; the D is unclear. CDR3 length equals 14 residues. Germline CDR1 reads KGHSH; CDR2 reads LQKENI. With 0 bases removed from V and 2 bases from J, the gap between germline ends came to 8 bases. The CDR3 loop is CASSPPPDPYEQYF. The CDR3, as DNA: TGTGCCAGCTCACCACCCCCGGACCCCTACGAGCAGTACTTC.

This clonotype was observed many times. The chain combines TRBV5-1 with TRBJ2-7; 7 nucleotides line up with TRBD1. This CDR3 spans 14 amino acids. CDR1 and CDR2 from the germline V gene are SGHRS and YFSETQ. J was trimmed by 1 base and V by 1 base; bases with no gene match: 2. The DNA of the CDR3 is TGCGCCAGCAGCTTGATGGGACAGTCCTACGAGCAGTACTTC. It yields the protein CASSLMGQSYEQYF.

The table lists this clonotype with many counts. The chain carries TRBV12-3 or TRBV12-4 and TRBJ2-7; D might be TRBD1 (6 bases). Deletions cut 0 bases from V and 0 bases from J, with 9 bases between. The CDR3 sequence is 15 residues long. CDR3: CASSLAPGDSYEQYF. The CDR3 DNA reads TGTGCCAGCAGTTTAGCGCCAGGGGACTCCTACGAGCAGTACTTC.

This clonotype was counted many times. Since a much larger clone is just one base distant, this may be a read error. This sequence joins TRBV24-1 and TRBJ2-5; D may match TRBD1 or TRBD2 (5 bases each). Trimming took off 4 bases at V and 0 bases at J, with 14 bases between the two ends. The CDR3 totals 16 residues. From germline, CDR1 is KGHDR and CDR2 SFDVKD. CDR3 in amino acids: CATSDSSRAYQETQYF. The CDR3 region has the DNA TGTGCCACCAGTGACTCTAGCAGGGCGTACCAAGAGACCCAGTACTTC.